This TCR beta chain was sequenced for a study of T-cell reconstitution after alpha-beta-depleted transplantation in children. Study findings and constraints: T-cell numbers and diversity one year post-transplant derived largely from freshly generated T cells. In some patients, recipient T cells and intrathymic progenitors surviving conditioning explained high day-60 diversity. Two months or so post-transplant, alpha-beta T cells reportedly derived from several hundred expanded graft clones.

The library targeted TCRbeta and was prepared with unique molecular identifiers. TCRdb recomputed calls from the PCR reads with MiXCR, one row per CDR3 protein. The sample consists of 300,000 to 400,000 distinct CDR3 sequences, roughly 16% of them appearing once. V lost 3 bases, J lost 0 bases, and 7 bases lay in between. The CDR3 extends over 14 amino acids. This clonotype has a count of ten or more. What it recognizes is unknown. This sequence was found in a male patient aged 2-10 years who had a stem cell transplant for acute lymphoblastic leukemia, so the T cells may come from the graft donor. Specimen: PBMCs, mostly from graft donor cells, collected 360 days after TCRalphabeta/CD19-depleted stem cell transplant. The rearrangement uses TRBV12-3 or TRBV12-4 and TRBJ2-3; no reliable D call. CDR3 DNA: TGTGCCAGCAGTTTCCGCTCTAGCACAGATACGCAGTATTTT. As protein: CASSFRSSTDTQYF.